This TCR beta chain is drawn from a study of post-analysis software for immune sequencing data. Study information: Included among the disease courses, which were recorded for the cohort, were relapsing-remitting, secondary progressive and progressive-relapsing multiple sclerosis. Broader study findings: Four or five TRBV segments (TRBV5-6, TRBV5-1 and TRBV20-1 among them) occurred more frequently in patients than in controls. A significant reduction in normalized Chao1 diversity was observed in multiple sclerosis patients versus controls. F measure grouped same-batch samples tightly together.

Trimming stripped 5 bases from V and 4 bases from J, with 9 bases between. The CDR3 runs 13 residues. In this sample, this clonotype turned up a few times. The antigen is undetermined. Prepared libraries of TCR beta cDNA carried unique molecular identifiers. Roughly 0.5 million cDNA molecules were obtained from roughly 0.93 to 9.6 million T cells. TCRdb re-analysed the PCR reads in MiXCR, keeping a single row per CDR3 protein. The table includes about 430,000 distinct CDR3 sequences, over 30% detected once. The chain is built from TRBV12-3 or TRBV12-4 and TRBJ2-1; D gene ambiguous. The sequenced sample consisted of blood. The TCR comes from a girl under 10 years old with multiple sclerosis. CDR3 sequence reads: CASSGQNYNEQFF. DNA of the CDR3: TGTGCCAGCAGTGGTCAGAATTACAATGAGCAGTTCTTC.